The entry below describes one T cell receptor beta chain. This sample is part of a study of shared clonotypes between healthy human individuals. V lost 5 bases, J lost 11 bases, and 16 bases stayed unmatched. The CDR3 contains 15 residues. The germline gives CDR1 SGHAT, CDR2 FQNNGV. Sequenced by immunoSEQ multiplex PCR; TCRdb stores in-frame clones only, minus some. The sample shows about 480,000 clones, 79% of them seen only once. The rearrangement uses TRBV11-2 and TRBJ1-1; 8 bases line up with TRBD1. The sample consisted of PBMCs. The source of this sequence is a woman aged 40 to 49 in good health. Some clones in this sample may be carry-over from other donors' samples. The CDR3 region is CASSTWGTGQGKAFF. The CDR3, as DNA: TGTGCCAGCAGCACATGGGGGACCGGACAGGGAAAGGCTTTCTTT.